Shown below are 22 T cell receptor beta chains from a single sample sequenced in a study of T-cell memory formation after mild COVID-19. TCRdb passed the 5' RACE reads through MiXCR, listing each CDR3 protein once. Of 50,000 or so distinct CDR3 sequences listed, 12% are singletons. The sequencing input was PBMCs or a T cell subset sorted from them (not recorded which). These receptor sequences come from a man younger than 30 who had mild COVID-19 (a few samples of this study predate the infection). Cell type and time point are not known.

This clonotype was found many times. The rearrangement joins TRBV6-5 to TRBJ2-3, with D possibly being TRBD2 (6 bases). This CDR3 is built from 14 residues. V was cut by 2 bases and J by 0 bases, with 6 bases left in between. CDR1 and CDR2 (germline): MNHEY, SVGAGI. The CDR3 loop reads CASSYLASTDTQYF. CDR3 bases: TGTGCCAGCAGTTACCTAGCGAGCACAGATACGCAGTATTTT.

The J gene is TRBJ2-2, the V gene TRBV4-3, with D tentatively TRBD1 (6 bases). The CDR3 runs 18 residues. V dropped 2 bases and J dropped 2 bases, with 18 bases sitting between them. Germline CDR1 is LGHNA and CDR2 is YSLEER. This chain's CDR3 is CASSQNWVRQDNTGELFF. CDR3 coding DNA: TGCGCCAGCAGCCAAAATTGGGTGAGACAGGATAACACCGGGGAGCTGTTTTTT.

As concerns this clonotype: A much larger clone is a single base away; this may be a read error. The chain carries TRBV7-2 and TRBJ1-1; D remains ambiguous. The V gene lost 2 bases and the J gene lost 4 bases, with 11 bases spanning the gap. Germline V gives CDR1 SGHTA, CDR2 FQGNSA. This CDR3 is built from 14 residues. The CDR3 bases are TGTGCCAGCAGCTTACAGTGGGTGGGCACTGAAGCTTTCTTT. Amino acids: CASSLQWVGTEAFF. Full variable domain (remainder filled in from reference TRBV7-2 and TRBJ1-1): GAGVSQSPSNKVTEKGKDVELRCDPISGHTALYWYRQSLGQGLEFLIYFQGNSAPDKSGLPSDRFSAERTGGSVSTLTIQRTQQEDSAVYLCASSLQWVGTEAFFGQGTRLTVV.

At least ten counts were recorded for this clonotype. The chain joins TRBV7-3 to TRBJ2-5; a possible D gene is TRBD2 (6 bases). This CDR3 is 15 amino acids long. Germline V gives CDR1 SGHTA, CDR2 FQGTGA. Between the trimmed V and J ends, which lost 4 bases and 4 bases, there was a span of 16 bases. CDR3 residues: CASSSPSSEGETQYF. The CDR3 DNA is TGTGCCAGCAGCTCCCCTAGCTCGGAGGGAGAGACCCAGTACTTC.

The gene calls are TRBV10-3 and TRBJ2-3; D call uncertain. V lost 2 bases and J lost 8, with 17 bases in between. Germline V lookup: CDR1 ENHRY, CDR2 SYGVKD. The CDR3 is 15 residues long. This chain's CDR3 is CAISEDPRAGGTQYF. The CDR3 DNA sequence: TGTGCCATCAGTGAGGACCCTAGGGCCGGCGGTACGCAGTATTTT.

CDR3 sequence reads: CASSSLPGPTGNTIYF. The CDR3 bases are TGTGCCAGCAGTTCGCTGCCGGGTCCAACTGGAAACACCATATATTTT. The rearrangement joins TRBV6-5 to TRBJ1-3, with D hard to call. This CDR3 spans 16 amino acids. Germline assignment: CDR1 MNHEY and CDR2 SVGAGI. The V end was cut by 4 bases, the J end by 2 bases, with 15 bases between.

This clonotype is medium-sized by share. This chain uses TRBV7-9 with TRBJ2-5; 7 bases are a match to TRBD1. The CDR3 is 16 residues long. Unmatched junction bases numbered 11, after V lost 2 bases and J lost 5 bases. CDR1 is SEHNR and CDR2 is FQNEAQ in the germline V gene (reference sequence). The CDR3 sequence: CASSLLRDLGGETQYF. The CDR3 nucleotides read TGTGCCAGCAGCTTATTAAGGGATCTAGGGGGCGAGACCCAGTACTTC. The entire variable domain, with the rest obtained from reference TRBV7-9 and TRBJ2-5, is as follows: DTGVSQNPRHKITKRGQNVTFRCDPISEHNRLYWYRQTLGQGPEFLTYFQNEAQLEKSRLLSDRFSAERPKGSFSTLEIQRTEQGDSAMYLCASSLLRDLGGETQYFGPGTRLLVL.

DNA of the CDR3: TGTGCCAGCAGTTTATGGACAACTTTCTTT. This sequence encodes CASSLWTTFF. The rearrangement uses TRBV12-3 or TRBV12-4 and TRBJ1-1, with D possibly matching TRBD1 (5 bases). V dropped 2 bases and J dropped 12 bases, with 7 bases sitting between them. There are 10 residues in the CDR3.

This clonotype showed up just a few times. This sequence joins TRBV19 and TRBJ2-7, with D possibly matching TRBD2 (6 bases). Looked up from germline, CDR1 is LNHDA and CDR2 is SQIVND (reference sequence). V lost 4 bases and J lost 3, with 16 bases in between. The CDR3 has 15 residues. The CDR3 reads CASSTVPSGGYEQYF. DNA of the CDR3: TGTGCCAGTAGTACCGTCCCTTCCGGGGGCTACGAGCAGTACTTC.

The rearrangement joins TRBV7-9 to TRBJ2-5; D is possibly TRBD2 (6 bases). Trimming removed 5 bases at V and 9 bases at J, with 13 bases between. Germline CDR1 SEHNR, CDR2 FQNEAQ (reference sequence). CDR3 length: 12 residues. CDR3 coding DNA: TGTGCCAGCAGCGGACGGCCGGGAGCCCAGTACTTC. This translates into CASSGRPGAQYF.

The sample holds a few counts of this clonotype. The V gene is TRBV29-1, the J gene TRBJ2-2, with unresolved D. CDR1 is SQVTM and CDR2 is ANQGSEA in the germline V gene. CDR3 size: 15 residues. V was clipped by 4 bases and J by 2 bases, with 14 bases between them. In DNA, the CDR3 is TGCAGCGTTGGGGCAGTCTCTTCAAACACCGGGGAGCTGTTTTTT. Its protein is CSVGAVSSNTGELFF.

This clonotype was seen more than once but under ten times. Here the CDR3 reads CASSGDTEAFF. CDR3 nucleotide sequence: TGCGCCAGCAGTGGGGACACTGAAGCTTTCTTT. J is TRBJ1-1 and V is TRBV5-1; D not resolved. This CDR3 region has 11 residues. Looked up from germline, CDR1 is SGHRS and CDR2 is YFSETQ. The V end lost 5 bases, the J end lost 3 bases, and 5 bases lay between the germline ends.

The rearrangement joins TRBV12-5 to TRBJ2-3; 10 nucleotides line up with TRBD2. In germline, CDR1 is LGHNT, CDR2 FRNRAP. The CDR3 runs to 13 residues. With V trimmed by 0 bases and J by 12 bases, 3 bases remained unmatched. Here the CDR3 reads CASGLVSGGAQYF. The CDR3 DNA is TGTGCTAGTGGTTTGGTAAGCGGGGGGGCCCAGTATTTT. The whole variable domain, remainder taken from reference TRBV12-5 and TRBJ2-3, is DARVTQTPRHKVTEMGQEVTMRCQPILGHNTVFWYRQTMMQGLELLAYFRNRAPLDDSGMPKDRFSAEMPDATLATLKIQPSEPRDSAVYFCASGLVSGGAQYFGPGTRLTVL.

The chain has TRBV11-2 and TRBJ2-7; D is possibly TRBD1 (6 bases). The CDR3 covers 15 residues. Germline V gene lookup returns CDR1 SGHAT and CDR2 FQNNGV. V was pared by 2 bases and J by 6 bases, with 17 bases between. Written as DNA, the CDR3 is TGTGCCAGCAGCTTAAGGCAGGGGTCGAATTCCGAGCAGTACGTC. This encodes CASSLRQGSNSEQYV.

This chain links TRBV6-2 or TRBV6-3 with TRBJ2-3; TRBD2 agrees at 9 bases. V dropped 6 bases and J dropped 3; count of bases not matched to a gene: 7. The germline gives CDR1 MNHEY, CDR2 SVGEGT. CDR3 length: 15 residues. CDR3 sequence (DNA): TGTGCCAGCAGCCTGACTAGCGGAAGAACAGATACGCAGTATTTT. Translated, it gives CASSLTSGRTDTQYF.

This clonotype was seen a few times. The V call is TRBV5-1, the J call TRBJ1-1, with D maybe TRBD1 (6 bases). The CDR3 sequence is 14 residues long. From germline, CDR1 is SGHRS and CDR2 YFSETQ. V was cut by 7 bases and J by 6 bases, with 19 bases left in between. DNA of the CDR3: TGCGCCAGCTCCTTGGCCAGGGGTACGTCTGAAGCTTTCTTT. Its protein is CASSLARGTSEAFF.

This clonotype was seen a handful of times. The chain recombines TRBV2 with TRBJ2-7; D gene unclear. The CDR3 runs 14 residues. Trimming took 6 bases from V and 0 from J, leaving 12 bases between them. Germline V CDR1 and CDR2: SNHLY, FYNNEI. The CDR3 protein is CASSLSYTSYEQYF. In nucleotides, the CDR3 is TGTGCCAGCAGCCTATCTTATACCTCCTACGAGCAGTACTTC.

A few counts support this clonotype. The rearrangement joins TRBV5-1 to TRBJ2-2, with D unresolved. V gave up 1 base and J gave up 1 base, with 5 bases separating them. CDR1 and CDR2 from the germline V gene are SGHRS and YFSETQ. This CDR3 region has 14 residues. The CDR3 nucleotides are TGCGCCAGCAGCTTGTTTATGAACACCGGGGAGCTGTTTTTT. Protein sequence: CASSLFMNTGELFF.

The chain employs TRBV4-3 and TRBJ2-1; a possible D gene is TRBD1 (5 bases). Germline lookup yields CDR1 LGHNA and CDR2 YSLEER. This CDR3 region has 16 residues. V lost 1 base to trimming and J lost 0 bases, with 10 bases between them. CDR3: CASSQVGASSYNEQFF. Written as DNA, the CDR3 is TGCGCCAGCAGCCAAGTTGGGGCCAGCTCCTACAATGAGCAGTTCTTC.

This clonotype was detected ten times or more. This chain links TRBV14 with TRBJ1-1; possible D gene TRBD1, 5 bases. The CDR3 spans 16 residues. V gave up 3 bases and J gave up 5 bases, with 19 bases separating them. From germline, CDR1 is SGHDN and CDR2 FVKESK. The chain's CDR3 is CASSHLIRDEFTEAFF. As DNA, the CDR3 is TGTGCCAGCAGCCACCTGATCCGGGACGAGTTTACTGAAGCTTTCTTT. Full variable domain (outside the CDR3, taken from reference TRBV14 and TRBJ1-1): EAGVTQFPSHSVIEKGQTVTLRCDPISGHDNLYWYRRVMGKEIKFLLHFVKESKQDESGMPNNRFLAERTGGTYSTLKVQPAELEDSGVYFCASSHLIRDEFTEAFFGQGTRLTVV.

In this sample, this clonotype turned up many times. The J gene is TRBJ2-1, the V gene TRBV5-1; D uncertain. CDR3 size: 13 residues. CDR1 is SGHRS and CDR2 is YFSETQ in the germline V gene. Trimming stripped 0 bases from V and 5 bases from J, with 6 bases between. This chain's CDR3 is CASSLDPNNEQFF. The CDR3, as DNA: TGCGCCAGCAGCTTGGACCCGAACAATGAGCAGTTCTTC.

This rearrangement joins TRBV12-3 or TRBV12-4 to TRBJ1-4, with a tentative D call TRBD1 (5 bases). CDR3 length equals 12 residues. The V gene lost 5 bases and the J gene lost 9 bases, with 10 bases spanning the gap. The CDR3 loop is CASSGQGQKLFF. Written as DNA, the CDR3 is TGTGCCAGCAGTGGTCAGGGCCAAAAACTGTTTTTT.